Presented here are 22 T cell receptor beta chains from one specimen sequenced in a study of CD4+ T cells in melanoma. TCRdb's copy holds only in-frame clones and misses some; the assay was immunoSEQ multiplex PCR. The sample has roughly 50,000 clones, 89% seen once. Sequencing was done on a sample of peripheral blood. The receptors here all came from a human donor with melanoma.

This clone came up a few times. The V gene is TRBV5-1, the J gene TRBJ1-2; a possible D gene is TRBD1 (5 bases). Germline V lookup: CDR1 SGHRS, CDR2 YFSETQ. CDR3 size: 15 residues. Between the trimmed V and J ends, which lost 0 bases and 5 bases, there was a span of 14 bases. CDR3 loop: CASSLEGRASYGYTF. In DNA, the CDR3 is TGCGCCAGCAGCTTGGAGGGCAGGGCCTCTTATGGCTACACCTTC.

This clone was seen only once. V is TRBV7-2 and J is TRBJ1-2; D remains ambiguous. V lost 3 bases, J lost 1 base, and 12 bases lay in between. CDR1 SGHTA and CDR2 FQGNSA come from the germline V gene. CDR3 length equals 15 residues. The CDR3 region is CASSFFVSGNYGYTF. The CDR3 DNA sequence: TGTGCCAGCAGCTTTTTTGTCTCTGGTAACTATGGCTACACCTTC.

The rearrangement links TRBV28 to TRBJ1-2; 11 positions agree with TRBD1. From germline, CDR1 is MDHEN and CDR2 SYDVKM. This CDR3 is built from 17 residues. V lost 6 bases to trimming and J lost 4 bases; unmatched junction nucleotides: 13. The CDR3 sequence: CASSLRIGQGAGYGYTF. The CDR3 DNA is TGTGCCAGCAGCCTAAGGATCGGACAGGGGGCGGGCTATGGCTACACCTTC.

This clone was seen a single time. The CDR3 sequence is CASSTGAGEQFF. In nucleotides, the CDR3 is TGTGCCAGCAGCACCGGAGCCGGTGAGCAGTTCTTC. This sequence joins TRBV7-9 and TRBJ2-1, with D uncertain. Germline-derived CDR1 and CDR2 are SEHNR and FQNEAQ (reference sequence). The CDR3 has 12 residues. Trimming took 5 bases from V and 9 from J, leaving 11 bases between them.

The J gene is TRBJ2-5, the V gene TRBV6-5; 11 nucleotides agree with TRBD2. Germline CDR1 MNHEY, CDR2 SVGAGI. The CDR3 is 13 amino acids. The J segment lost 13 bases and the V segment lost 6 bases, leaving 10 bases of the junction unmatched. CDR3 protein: CASSLHSGGALYF. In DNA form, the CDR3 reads TGTGCCAGCAGCCTTCATAGCGGGGGGGCCCTGTACTTC.

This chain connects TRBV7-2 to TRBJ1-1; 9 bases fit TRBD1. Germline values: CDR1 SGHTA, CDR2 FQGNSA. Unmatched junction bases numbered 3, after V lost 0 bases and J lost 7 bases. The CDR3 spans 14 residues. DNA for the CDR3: TGTGCCAGCAGCTTAGCGCAGGGACAGGGTGAAGCTTTCTTT. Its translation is CASSLAQGQGEAFF.

The CDR3: CASSEAEGNDSPLHF. The CDR3 bases are TGTGCCAGCAGTGAAGCGGAAGGGAACGATTCACCCCTCCACTTT. The chain uses TRBV6-1 and TRBJ1-6; D is uncertain. Per germline, CDR1 MNHNS and CDR2 SASEGT. The CDR3 length is 15 residues. Trimming removed 0 bases at V and 8 bases at J, with 11 bases between.

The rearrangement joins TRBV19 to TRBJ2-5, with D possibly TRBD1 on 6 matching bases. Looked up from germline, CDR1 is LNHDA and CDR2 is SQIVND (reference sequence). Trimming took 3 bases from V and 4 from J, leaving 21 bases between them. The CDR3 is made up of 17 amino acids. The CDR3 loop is CASSIGTVRGRRETQYF. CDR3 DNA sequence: TGTGCCAGTAGTATCGGTACGGTCAGGGGAAGGCGAGAGACCCAGTACTTC.

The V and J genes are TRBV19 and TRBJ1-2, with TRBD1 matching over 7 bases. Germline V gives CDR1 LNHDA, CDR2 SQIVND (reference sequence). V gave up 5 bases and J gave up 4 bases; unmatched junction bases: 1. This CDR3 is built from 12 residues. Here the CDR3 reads CASSGDSYGYTF. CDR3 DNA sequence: TGTGCCAGTAGTGGGGACAGCTATGGCTACACCTTC.

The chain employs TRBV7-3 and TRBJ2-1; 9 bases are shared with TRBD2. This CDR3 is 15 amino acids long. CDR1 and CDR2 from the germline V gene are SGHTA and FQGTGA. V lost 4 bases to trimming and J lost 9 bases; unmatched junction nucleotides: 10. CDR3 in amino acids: CASSSSGGGAREQFF. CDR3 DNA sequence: TGTGCCAGCAGCTCATCGGGCGGGGGGGCGCGTGAGCAGTTCTTC.

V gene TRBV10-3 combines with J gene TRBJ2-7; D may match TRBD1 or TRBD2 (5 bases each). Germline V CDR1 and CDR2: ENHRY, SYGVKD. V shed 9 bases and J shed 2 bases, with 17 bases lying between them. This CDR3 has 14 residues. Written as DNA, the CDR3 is TGTGCCATTCAACCGGGACGCGAGACCTACGAGCAGTACTTC. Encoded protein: CAIQPGRETYEQYF.

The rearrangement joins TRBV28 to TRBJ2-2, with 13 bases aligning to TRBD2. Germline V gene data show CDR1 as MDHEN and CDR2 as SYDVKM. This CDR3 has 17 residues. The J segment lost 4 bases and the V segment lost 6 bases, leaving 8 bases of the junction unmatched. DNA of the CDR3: TGTGCCAGCAGGTCACTAGCGGGGGGGTTTATCACCGGGGAGCTGTTTTTT. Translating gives CASRSLAGGFITGELFF.

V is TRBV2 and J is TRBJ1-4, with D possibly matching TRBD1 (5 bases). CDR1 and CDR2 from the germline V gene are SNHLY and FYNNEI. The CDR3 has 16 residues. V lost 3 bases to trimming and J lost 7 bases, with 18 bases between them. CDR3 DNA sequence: TGTGCCAGCAGTGACAGGGCCACTGGCAAAACTGAAAAACTGTTTTTT. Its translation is CASSDRATGKTEKLFF.

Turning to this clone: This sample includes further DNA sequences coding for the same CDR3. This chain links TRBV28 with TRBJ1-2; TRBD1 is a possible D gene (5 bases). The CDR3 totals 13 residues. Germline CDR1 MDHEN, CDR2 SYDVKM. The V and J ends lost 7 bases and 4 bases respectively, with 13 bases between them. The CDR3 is CASTLTGGYGYTF. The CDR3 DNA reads TGTGCCAGCACCTTAACCGGGGGCTATGGCTACACCTTC.

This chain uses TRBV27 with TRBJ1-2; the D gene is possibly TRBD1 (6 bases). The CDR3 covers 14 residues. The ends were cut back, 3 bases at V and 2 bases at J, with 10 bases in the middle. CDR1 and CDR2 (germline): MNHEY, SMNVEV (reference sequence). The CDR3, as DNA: TGTGCCAGCAGTTTCAAGAGGGGGAACTATGGCTACACCTTC. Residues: CASSFKRGNYGYTF.

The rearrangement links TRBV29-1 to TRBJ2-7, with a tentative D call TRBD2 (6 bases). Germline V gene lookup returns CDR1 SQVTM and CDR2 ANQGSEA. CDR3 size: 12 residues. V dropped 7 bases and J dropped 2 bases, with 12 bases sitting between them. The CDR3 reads CSAGRGTYEQYF. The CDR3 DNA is TGCAGCGCCGGACGGGGGACCTACGAGCAGTACTTC.

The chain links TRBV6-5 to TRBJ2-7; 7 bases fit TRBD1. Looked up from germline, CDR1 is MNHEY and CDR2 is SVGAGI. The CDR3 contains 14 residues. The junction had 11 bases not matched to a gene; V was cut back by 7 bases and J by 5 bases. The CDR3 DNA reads TGTGCCAGCAACCCACCCGACAGGGTCCACGAGCAGTACTTC. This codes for CASNPPDRVHEQYF.

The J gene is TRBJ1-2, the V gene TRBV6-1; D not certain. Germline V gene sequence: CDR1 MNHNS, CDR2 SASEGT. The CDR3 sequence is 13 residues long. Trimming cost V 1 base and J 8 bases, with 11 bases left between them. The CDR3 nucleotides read TGTGCCAGCAGTGAAGGCAGTGCTTCGGGCTACACCTTC. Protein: CASSEGSASGYTF.

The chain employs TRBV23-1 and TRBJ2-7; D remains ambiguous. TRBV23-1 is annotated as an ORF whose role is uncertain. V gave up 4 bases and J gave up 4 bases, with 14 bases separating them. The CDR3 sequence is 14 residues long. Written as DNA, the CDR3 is TGCGCCAGCAGTCCAATAGAAATCCCTTACGAGCAGTACTTC. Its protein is CASSPIEIPYEQYF.

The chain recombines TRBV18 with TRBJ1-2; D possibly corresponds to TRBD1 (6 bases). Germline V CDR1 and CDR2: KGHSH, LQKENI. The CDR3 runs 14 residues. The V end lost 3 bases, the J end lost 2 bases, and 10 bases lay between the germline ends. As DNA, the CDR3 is TGTGCCAGCTCACCTACGGACAGAAACTATGGCTACACCTTC. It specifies CASSPTDRNYGYTF.

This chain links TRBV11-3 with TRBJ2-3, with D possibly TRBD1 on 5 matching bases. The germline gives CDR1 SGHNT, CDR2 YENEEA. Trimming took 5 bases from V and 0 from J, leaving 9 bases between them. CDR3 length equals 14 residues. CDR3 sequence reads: CASSGASSTDTQYF. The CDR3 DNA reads TGTGCCAGCAGCGGGGCTTCTAGCACAGATACGCAGTATTTT.

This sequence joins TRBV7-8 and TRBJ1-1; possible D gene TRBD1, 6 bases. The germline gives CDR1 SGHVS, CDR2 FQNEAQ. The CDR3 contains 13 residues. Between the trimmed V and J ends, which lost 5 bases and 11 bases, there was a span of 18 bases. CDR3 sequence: CASSIGQRGEAFF. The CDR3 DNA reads TGTGCCAGCAGCATCGGACAGAGAGGTGAGGCTTTCTTT.